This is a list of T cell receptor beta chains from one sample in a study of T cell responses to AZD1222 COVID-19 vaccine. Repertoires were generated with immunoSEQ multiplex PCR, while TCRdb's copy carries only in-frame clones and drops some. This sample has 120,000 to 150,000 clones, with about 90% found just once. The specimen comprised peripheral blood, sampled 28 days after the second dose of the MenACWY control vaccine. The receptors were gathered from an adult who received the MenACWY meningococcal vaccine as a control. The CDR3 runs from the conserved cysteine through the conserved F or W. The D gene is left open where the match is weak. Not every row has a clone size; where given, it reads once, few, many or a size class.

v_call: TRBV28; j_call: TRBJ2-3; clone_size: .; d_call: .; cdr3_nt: TGTGCCAGCAGCACGACTCAGGGGGGGCAGTATTTT; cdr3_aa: CASSTTQGGQYF
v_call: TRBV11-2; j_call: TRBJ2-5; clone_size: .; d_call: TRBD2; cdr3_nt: TGTGCCAGCAGCTGGGGACTAGCGGGAGTTATGGGAGAGACCCAGTACTTC; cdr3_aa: CASSWGLAGVMGETQYF
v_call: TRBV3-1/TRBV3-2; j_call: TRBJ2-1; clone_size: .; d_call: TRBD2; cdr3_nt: TGTGCCAGCAGCCAAGAAGGGGGGGCTAGCGGGAGGAGACGGCAGTTCTTC; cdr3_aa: CASSQEGGASGRRRQFF
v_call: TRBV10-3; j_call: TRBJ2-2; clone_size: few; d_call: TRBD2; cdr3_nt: TGTGCCATCAAACTAGCGGGAGGCACCGGGGAGCTGTTTTTT; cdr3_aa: CAIKLAGGTGELFF
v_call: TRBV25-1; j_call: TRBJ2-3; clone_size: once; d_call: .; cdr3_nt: TGTGCCAGCAGTGCGCTAGGGCCTACGCAGTATTTT; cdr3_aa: CASSALGPTQYF
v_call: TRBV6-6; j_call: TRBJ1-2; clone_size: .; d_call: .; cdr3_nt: TGTGCCATCCGACAGGAAAGAAACTATGGCTACACCTTC; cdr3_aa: CAIRQERNYGYTF
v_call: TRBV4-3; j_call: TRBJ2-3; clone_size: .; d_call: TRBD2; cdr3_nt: TGCGCCAGCAGCCAAGACCCAGCGGGGGGCAGCACAGATACGCAGTATTTT; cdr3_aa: CASSQDPAGGSTDTQYF
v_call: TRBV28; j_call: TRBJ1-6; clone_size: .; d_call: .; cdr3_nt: TGTGCCAGCAGTTTATCGGGATCACCCCTCCACTTT; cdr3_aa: CASSLSGSPLHF
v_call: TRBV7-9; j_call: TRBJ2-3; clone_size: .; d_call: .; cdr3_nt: TGTGCCAGCAGCTTGTCGGGAGATACGCAGTATTTT; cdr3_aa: CASSLSGDTQYF
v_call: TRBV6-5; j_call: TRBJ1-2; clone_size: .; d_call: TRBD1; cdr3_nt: TGTGCCAGCTCCCCACAGGGGTATGGCTACACCTTC; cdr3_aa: CASSPQGYGYTF
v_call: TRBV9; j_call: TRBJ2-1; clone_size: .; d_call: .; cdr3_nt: TGTGCCAGCAGCGTAGGGCAGGGGCGATACAATGAGCAGTTCTTC; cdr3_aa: CASSVGQGRYNEQFF
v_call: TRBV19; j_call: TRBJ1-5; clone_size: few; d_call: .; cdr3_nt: TGTGCCAGTAGTACACAGAGCAATCAGCCCCAGCATTTT; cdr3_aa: CASSTQSNQPQHF
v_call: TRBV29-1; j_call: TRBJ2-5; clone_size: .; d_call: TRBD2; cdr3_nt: TGCAGCGTTGTTCGGGTGGGGGGGGAGACCCAGTACTTC; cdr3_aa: CSVVRVGGETQYF
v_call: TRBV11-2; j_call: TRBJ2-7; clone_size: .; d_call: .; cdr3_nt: TGTGCCAGCAGCTTCGTACGGACTGATACTGAGCAGTACTTC; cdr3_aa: CASSFVRTDTEQYF
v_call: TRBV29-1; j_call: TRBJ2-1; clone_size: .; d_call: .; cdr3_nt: TGCAGCGTCGGGGAAGGTCGGAATGAGCAGTTCTTC; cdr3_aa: CSVGEGRNEQFF
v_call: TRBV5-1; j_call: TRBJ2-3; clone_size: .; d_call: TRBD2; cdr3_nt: TGCGCCAGCAGCGCCGGACTAGCGGGGGTGTCTTCGCAGTATTTT; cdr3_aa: CASSAGLAGVSSQYF
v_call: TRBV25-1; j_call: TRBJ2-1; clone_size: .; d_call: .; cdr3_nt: TGTGCCAGCAGTGGACCGGGACAAGGGACGTACAATGAGCAGTTCTTC; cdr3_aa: CASSGPGQGTYNEQFF
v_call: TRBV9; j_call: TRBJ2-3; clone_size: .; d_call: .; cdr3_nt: TGTGCCAGCAGCGTAGCTGGGGCCGGTTGGGGGCCCCGCACAGATACGCAGTATTTT; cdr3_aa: CASSVAGAGWGPRTDTQYF
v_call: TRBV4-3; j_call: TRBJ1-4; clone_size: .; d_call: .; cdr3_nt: TGCGCCAGCAGCCAAGATCCCCAGGCAACTAATGAAAAACTGTTTTTT; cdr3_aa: CASSQDPQATNEKLFF
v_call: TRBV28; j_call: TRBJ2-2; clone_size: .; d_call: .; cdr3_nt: TGTGCCAGCAGGGCCTCGGAGGGGTTCGCCGGGGAGCTGTTTTTT; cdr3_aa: CASRASEGFAGELFF